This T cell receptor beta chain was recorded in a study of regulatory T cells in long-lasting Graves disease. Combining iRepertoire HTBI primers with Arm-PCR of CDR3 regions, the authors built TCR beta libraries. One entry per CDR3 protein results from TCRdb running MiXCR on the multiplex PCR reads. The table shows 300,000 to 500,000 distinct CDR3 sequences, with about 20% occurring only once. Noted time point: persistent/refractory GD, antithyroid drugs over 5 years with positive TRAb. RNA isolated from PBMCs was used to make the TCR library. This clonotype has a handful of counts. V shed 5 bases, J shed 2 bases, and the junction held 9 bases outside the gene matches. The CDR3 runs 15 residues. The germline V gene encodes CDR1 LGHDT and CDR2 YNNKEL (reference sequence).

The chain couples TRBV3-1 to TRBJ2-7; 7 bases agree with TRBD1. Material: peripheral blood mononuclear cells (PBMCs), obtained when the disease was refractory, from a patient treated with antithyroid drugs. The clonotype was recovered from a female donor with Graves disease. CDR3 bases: TGTGCCAGCAGCTCCACCGGGACAGACCCCTACGAGCAGTACTTC. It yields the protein CASSSTGTDPYEQYF.